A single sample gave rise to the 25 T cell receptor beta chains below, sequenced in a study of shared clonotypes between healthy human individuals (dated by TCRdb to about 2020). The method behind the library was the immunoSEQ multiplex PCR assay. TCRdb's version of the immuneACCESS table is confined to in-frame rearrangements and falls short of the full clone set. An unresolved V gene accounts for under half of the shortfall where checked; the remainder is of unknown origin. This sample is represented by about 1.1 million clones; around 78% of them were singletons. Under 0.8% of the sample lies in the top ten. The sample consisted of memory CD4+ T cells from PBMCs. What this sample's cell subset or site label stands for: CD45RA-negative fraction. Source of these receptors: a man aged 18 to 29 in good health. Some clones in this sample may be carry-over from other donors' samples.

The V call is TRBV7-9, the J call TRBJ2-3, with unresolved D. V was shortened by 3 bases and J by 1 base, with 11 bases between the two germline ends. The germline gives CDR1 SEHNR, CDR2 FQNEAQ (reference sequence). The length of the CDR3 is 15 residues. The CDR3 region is CASSFREARTDTQYF. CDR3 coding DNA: TGTGCCAGCAGCTTCCGCGAGGCCCGCACAGATACGCAGTATTTT.

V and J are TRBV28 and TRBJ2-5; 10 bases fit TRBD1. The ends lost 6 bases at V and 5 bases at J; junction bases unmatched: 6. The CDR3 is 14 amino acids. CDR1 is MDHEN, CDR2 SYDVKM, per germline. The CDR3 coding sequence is TGTGCCAGCAGACGGACAGGGGGGTGGGAGACCCAGTACTTC. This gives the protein CASRRTGGWETQYF.

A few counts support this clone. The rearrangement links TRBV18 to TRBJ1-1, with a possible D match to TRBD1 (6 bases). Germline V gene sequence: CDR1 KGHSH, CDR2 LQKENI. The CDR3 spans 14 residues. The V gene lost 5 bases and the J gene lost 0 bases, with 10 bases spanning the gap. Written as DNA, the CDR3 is TGTGCCAGCTCATTTGACAGGCTGAACACTGAAGCTTTCTTT. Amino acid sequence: CASSFDRLNTEAFF.

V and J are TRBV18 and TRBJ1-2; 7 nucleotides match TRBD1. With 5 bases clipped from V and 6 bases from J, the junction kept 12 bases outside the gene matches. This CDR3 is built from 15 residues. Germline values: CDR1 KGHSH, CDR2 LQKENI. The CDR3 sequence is CASSSTTGAVNGYTF. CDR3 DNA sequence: TGTGCCAGCTCATCAACAACAGGGGCGGTCAATGGCTACACCTTC.

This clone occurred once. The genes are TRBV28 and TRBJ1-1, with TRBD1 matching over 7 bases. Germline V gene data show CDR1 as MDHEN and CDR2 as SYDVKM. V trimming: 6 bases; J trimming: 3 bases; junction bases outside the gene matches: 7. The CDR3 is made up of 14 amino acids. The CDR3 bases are TGTGCCAGCAGACAGGGGAGCCTGGACACTGAAGCTTTCTTT. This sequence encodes CASRQGSLDTEAFF.

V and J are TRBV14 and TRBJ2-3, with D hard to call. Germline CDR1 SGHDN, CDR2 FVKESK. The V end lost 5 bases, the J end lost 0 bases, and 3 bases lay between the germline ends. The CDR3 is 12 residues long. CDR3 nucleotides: TGTGCCAGCAGCTCAAGCACAGATACGCAGTATTTT. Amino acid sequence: CASSSSTDTQYF.

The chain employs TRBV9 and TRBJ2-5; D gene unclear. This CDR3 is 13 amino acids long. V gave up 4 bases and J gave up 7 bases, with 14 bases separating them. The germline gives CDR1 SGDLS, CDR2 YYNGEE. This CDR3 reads CASSRDSIGTQYF. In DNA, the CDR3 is TGTGCCAGCAGCCGAGACTCGATAGGGACCCAGTACTTC.

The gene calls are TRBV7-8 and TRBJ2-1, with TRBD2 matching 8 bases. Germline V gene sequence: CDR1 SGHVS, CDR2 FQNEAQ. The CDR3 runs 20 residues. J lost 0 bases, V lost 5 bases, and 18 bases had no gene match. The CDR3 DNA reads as TGTGCCAGCAGCAAGCGCGGGGGGCTCATAGCGGTCGGCTCCTACAATGAGCAGTTCTTC. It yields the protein CASSKRGGLIAVGSYNEQFF.

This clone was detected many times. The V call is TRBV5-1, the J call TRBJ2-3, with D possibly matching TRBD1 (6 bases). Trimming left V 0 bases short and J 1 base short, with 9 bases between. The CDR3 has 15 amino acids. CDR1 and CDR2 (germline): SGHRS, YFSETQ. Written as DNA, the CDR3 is TGCGCCAGCAGCTTGGGACAGGCGGGCACAGATACGCAGTATTTT. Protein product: CASSLGQAGTDTQYF.

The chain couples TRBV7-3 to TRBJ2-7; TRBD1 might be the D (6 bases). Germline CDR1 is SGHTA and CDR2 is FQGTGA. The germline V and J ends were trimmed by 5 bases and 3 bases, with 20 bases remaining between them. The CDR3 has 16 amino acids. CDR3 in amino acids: CASSLWGPSPSYEQYF. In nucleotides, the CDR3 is TGTGCCAGCAGCCTATGGGGGCCGTCTCCAAGCTACGAGCAGTACTTC.

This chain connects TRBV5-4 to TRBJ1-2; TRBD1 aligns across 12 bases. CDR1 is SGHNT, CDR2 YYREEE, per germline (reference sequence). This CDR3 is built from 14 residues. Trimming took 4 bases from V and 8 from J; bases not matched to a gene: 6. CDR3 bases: TGTGCCAGCAGCCTGGGACAGGGGGCGCGAGGCTACACCTTC. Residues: CASSLGQGARGYTF.

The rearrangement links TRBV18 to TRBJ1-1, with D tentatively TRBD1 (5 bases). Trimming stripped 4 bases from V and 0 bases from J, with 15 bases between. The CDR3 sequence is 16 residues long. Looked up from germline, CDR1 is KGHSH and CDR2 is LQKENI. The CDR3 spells CASSLEWGRLNTEAFF. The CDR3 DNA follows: TGTGCCAGCTCACTCGAATGGGGACGGCTGAACACTGAAGCTTTCTTT.

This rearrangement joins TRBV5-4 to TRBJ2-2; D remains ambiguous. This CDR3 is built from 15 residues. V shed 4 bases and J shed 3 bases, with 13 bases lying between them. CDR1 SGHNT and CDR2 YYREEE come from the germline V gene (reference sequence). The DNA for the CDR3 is TGTGCCAGCAGCATTGACATTCGGGACACCGGGGAGCTGTTTTTT. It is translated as CASSIDIRDTGELFF.

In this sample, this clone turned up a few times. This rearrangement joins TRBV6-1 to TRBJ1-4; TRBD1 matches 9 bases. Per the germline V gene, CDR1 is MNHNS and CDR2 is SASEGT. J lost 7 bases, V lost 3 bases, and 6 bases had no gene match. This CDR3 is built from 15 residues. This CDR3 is CASSDPGTGSEKLFF. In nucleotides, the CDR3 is TGTGCCAGCAGTGATCCCGGGACAGGGAGTGAAAAACTGTTTTTT.

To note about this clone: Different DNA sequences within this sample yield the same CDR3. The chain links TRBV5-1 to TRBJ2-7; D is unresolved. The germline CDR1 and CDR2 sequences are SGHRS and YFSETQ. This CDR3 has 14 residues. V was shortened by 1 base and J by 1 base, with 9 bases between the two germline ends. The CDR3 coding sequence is TGCGCCAGCAGCTTGCGGCTCAATTCCTACGAGCAGTACTTC. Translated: CASSLRLNSYEQYF.

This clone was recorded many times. The CDR3 DNA follows: TGTGCCTGGAGTGAAGACGGCAATCAGCCCCAGCATTTT. Translation gives CAWSEDGNQPQHF. The J gene is TRBJ1-5, the V gene TRBV30, with D hard to call. CDR1 GTSNPN and CDR2 SVGIG come from the germline V gene (reference sequence). The CDR3 totals 13 residues. V was trimmed by 1 base and J by 2 bases, leaving 6 bases between them.

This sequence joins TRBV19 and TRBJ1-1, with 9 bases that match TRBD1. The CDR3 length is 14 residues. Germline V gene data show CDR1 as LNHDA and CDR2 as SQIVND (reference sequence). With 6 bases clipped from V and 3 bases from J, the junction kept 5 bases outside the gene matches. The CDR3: CASRRQGVDTEAFF. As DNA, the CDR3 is TGTGCCAGTAGACGACAGGGGGTGGACACTGAAGCTTTCTTT.

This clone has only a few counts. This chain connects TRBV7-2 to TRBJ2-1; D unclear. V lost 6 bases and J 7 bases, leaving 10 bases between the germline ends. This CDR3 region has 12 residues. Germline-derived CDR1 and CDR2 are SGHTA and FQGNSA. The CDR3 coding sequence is TGTGCCAGCAGTACCAACCAGAATGAGCAGTTCTTC. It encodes CASSTNQNEQFF.

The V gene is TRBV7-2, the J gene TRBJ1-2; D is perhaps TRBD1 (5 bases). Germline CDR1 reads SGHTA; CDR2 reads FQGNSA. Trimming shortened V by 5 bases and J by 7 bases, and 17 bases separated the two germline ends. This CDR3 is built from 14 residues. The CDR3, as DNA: TGTGCCAGCAGCCCCCGCGGGGGACTAGGTGGCTACACCTTC. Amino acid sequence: CASSPRGGLGGYTF.

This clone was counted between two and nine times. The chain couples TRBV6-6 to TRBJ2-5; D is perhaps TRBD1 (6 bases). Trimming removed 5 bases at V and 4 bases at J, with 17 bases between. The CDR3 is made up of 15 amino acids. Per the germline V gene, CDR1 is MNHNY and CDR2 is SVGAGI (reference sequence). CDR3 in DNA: TGTGCCAGCAGTACCTATCAGGGGAGCCGAGAGACCCAGTACTTC. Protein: CASSTYQGSRETQYF.

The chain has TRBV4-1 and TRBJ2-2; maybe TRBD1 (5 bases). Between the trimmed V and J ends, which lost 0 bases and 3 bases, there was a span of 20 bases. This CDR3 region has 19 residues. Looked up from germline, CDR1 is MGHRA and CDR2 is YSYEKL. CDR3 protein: CASSQDDRLYRAHTGELFF. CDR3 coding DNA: TGCGCCAGCAGCCAAGATGACAGACTCTATAGGGCCCACACCGGGGAGCTGTTTTTT.

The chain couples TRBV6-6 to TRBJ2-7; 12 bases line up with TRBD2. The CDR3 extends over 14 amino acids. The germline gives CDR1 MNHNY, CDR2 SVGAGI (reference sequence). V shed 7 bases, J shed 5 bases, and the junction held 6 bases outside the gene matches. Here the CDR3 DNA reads TGTGCCAGCACCCCGACTAGCGGGAGAAACGAGCAGTACTTC. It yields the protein CASTPTSGRNEQYF.

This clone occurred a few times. The DNA of the CDR3 is TGTGCCAGCAGCCCAGGTGCTGGTAATCAGCCCCAGCATTTT. This codes for CASSPGAGNQPQHF. The chain uses TRBV6-5 and TRBJ1-5; D gene ambiguous. V lost 6 bases, J lost 4 bases, and 13 bases lay in between. The CDR3 spans 14 residues. Germline CDR1 MNHEY, CDR2 SVGAGI.

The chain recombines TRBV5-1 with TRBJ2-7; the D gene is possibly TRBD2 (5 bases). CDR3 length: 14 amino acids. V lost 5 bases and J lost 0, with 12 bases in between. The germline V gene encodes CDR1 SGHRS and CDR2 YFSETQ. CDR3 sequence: CASRRVESSYEQYF. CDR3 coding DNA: TGCGCCAGCAGGAGGGTCGAGAGCTCCTACGAGCAGTACTTC.

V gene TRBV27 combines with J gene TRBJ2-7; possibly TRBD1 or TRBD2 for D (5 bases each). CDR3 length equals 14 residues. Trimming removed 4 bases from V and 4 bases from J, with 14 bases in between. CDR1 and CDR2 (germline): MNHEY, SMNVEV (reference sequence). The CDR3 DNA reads TGTGCCAGCAGTTCACGGTTGGGGGTGTACGAGCAGTACTTC. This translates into CASSSRLGVYEQYF.